These 13 T cell receptor beta chains originate from one sample sequenced in a study of blood T cell repertoires in COVID-19. Clones were sequenced by immunoSEQ multiplex PCR, and TCRdb holds only the in-frame ones, with some missing. The sample holds about 330,000 clones, around 87% seen once. Sequenced material: PBMCs or T cells enriched from blood (not recorded which). These receptors were obtained from a woman aged 30 to 39 who had recovered from COVID-19.

This clone was picked up a small number of times. The chain couples TRBV2 to TRBJ1-5; D possibly corresponds to TRBD1 (5 bases). Trimming shortened V by 1 base and J by 5 bases, and 12 bases separated the two germline ends. Germline V gene sequence: CDR1 SNHLY, CDR2 FYNNEI. The CDR3 runs to 15 residues. CDR3 DNA sequence: TGTGCCAGCAGTGAAGTGGGGACGGGGGATCAGCCCCAGCATTTT. This translates into CASSEVGTGDQPQHF.

This rearrangement joins TRBV4-1 to TRBJ1-1; D not certain. Trimming cost V 3 bases and J 0 bases, with 11 bases left between them. Germline V lookup: CDR1 MGHRA, CDR2 YSYEKL. The CDR3 extends over 15 amino acids. The CDR3 reads CASSHREGLNTEAFF. The CDR3 coding sequence is TGCGCCAGCAGCCACCGAGAGGGTTTGAACACTGAAGCTTTCTTT.

This rearrangement joins TRBV5-6 to TRBJ1-2; the match to TRBD1 covers 9 bases. After removal of 4 bases from V and 4 bases from J, the junction contained 8 bases not matched to a gene. The CDR3 runs to 15 residues. Germline CDR1 and CDR2: SGHDT and YYEEEE. This CDR3 reads CASSLGTGGFYGYTF. The DNA for the CDR3 is TGTGCCAGCAGCCTGGGAACAGGGGGCTTCTATGGCTACACCTTC.

V gene TRBV10-2 combines with J gene TRBJ1-2; 7 bases fit TRBD1. Germline lookup yields CDR1 WSHSY and CDR2 SAAADI. The V gene end was trimmed by 5 bases and the J gene end by 0 bases; junction bases not matched to a gene: 15. The CDR3 extends over 18 amino acids. For the CDR3, the DNA is TGCGCCAGCAGTCTCATCCTTTCCGGGACAGATCCTAACTATGGCTACACCTTC. It encodes CASSLILSGTDPNYGYTF.

The V gene is TRBV5-6, the J gene TRBJ1-1; 9 bases fit TRBD1. CDR3 length equals 14 residues. Germline loops: CDR1 SGHDT, CDR2 YYEEEE. V trimming: 4 bases; J trimming: 1 base; junction bases outside the gene matches: 2. The CDR3 reads CASSRGQGNTEAFF. The DNA of the CDR3 is TGTGCCAGCAGCAGGGGACAGGGGAACACTGAAGCTTTCTTT. The variable domain in full, completed from reference TRBV5-6 and TRBJ1-1, reads DAGVTQSPTHLIKTRGQQVTLRCSPKSGHDTVSWYQQALGQGPQFIFQYYEEEERQRGNFPDRFSGHQFPNYSSELNVNALLLGDSALYLCASSRGQGNTEAFFGQGTRLTVV.

The chain has TRBV5-1 and TRBJ1-1; tentatively, D is TRBD1 (5 bases). The germline V and J ends were trimmed by 2 bases and 5 bases, with 13 bases remaining between them. This CDR3 has 14 residues. CDR1 and CDR2 (germline): SGHRS, YFSETQ. CDR3 nucleotides: TGCGCCAGCAGCTTCAAGGGAGGGGAGACTGAAGCTTTCTTT. Its translation is CASSFKGGETEAFF.

The chain has TRBV11-2 and TRBJ2-1; 14 bases are shared with TRBD2. The CDR3 has 19 residues. After removal of 6 bases from V and 4 bases from J, the junction contained 14 bases not matched to a gene. Germline CDR1 and CDR2: SGHAT and FQNNGV. CDR3 bases: TGTGCCAGCAGTCATCGGACTAGCGGGGGGCCTCTGGGGTACAATGAGCAGTTCTTC. It codes for CASSHRTSGGPLGYNEQFF.

A word on this clone: This sample includes further DNA sequences coding for the same CDR3. The chain carries TRBV19 and TRBJ2-7; D is possibly TRBD1 (6 bases). Germline CDR1 reads LNHDA; CDR2 reads SQIVND (reference sequence). CDR3 length: 13 amino acids. The V and J ends lost 1 base and 3 bases respectively, with 7 bases between them. As DNA, the CDR3 is TGTGCCAGTAGTATAGGACAGGACTACGAGCAGTACTTC. Translation gives CASSIGQDYEQYF.

V usage is TRBV10-3 and J usage is TRBJ1-3; the D is unclear. Germline values: CDR1 ENHRY, CDR2 SYGVKD. CDR3 length: 18 amino acids. V lost 4 bases to trimming and J lost 0 bases, with 19 bases between them. CDR3 in amino acids: CAISGSRFQEISGNTIYF. CDR3 nucleotides: TGTGCCATCAGTGGCAGCAGATTTCAGGAAATCTCTGGAAACACCATATATTTT.

This chain uses TRBV7-3 with TRBJ2-1; D possibly corresponds to TRBD2 (6 bases). Trimming took off 5 bases at V and 1 base at J, with 9 bases between the two ends. There are 14 residues in the CDR3. Germline CDR1 reads SGHTA; CDR2 reads FQGTGA. CDR3 DNA sequence: TGTGCCAGCAGCGGGGGGTCTTCCTACAATGAGCAGTTCTTC. Protein product: CASSGGSSYNEQFF.

This clone was seen many times. This chain connects TRBV5-4 to TRBJ2-7, with D unclear. This CDR3 has 13 residues. The germline V gene has CDR1 SGHNT and CDR2 YYREEE (reference sequence). V dropped 2 bases and J dropped 2 bases, with 8 bases sitting between them. The CDR3 coding sequence is TGTGCCAGCAGCTTTCGCGGTACCTACGAGCAGTACTTC. As protein: CASSFRGTYEQYF.

The rearrangement links TRBV5-5 to TRBJ1-5; the match to TRBD1 covers 7 bases. The V segment lost 4 bases and the J segment 0 bases; nucleotides outside the gene matches: 16. From germline, CDR1 is SGHKS and CDR2 YYEKEE (reference sequence). The length of the CDR3 is 19 residues. The CDR3: CASSPRSYGQEYSNQPQHF. The CDR3 nucleotides are TGTGCCAGCAGCCCGAGGTCCTACGGACAGGAGTATAGCAATCAGCCCCAGCATTTT.

The rearrangement links TRBV3-1 (or the pseudogene TRBV3-2) to TRBJ1-4, with TRBD1 as a possible D gene (6 bases). Per the germline V gene, CDR1 is LGHDT and CDR2 is YNNKEL (reference sequence). The CDR3 sequence is 16 residues long. Trimming took off 1 base at V and 8 bases at J, with 17 bases between the two ends. In DNA form, the CDR3 reads TGTGCCAGCAGCCAAGTCCCGGCAGAGGGGGAAGAAAAACTGTTTTTT. Protein sequence: CASSQVPAEGEEKLFF.